The clone carrying this TCR beta chain was found a few times. Germline trimming cut 2 bases from V and 0 bases from J; bases unmatched to any gene: 13. The CDR3 runs 18 residues. Germline V lookup: CDR1 SGHRS, CDR2 YFSETQ. The isolated RNA, all of it, was reverse transcribed, so expressed TCRB transcripts were what got sequenced. The protocol was immunoSEQ multiplex PCR, while the TCRdb copy is restricted to in-frame clones and leaves out a portion. Seen here are over 100,000 clones, almost 40% observed once, and the top ten hold approximately 0.065%. The sample is drawn from a study of beta chain features in type 1 diabetes. CD45RO/CCR7/CD25/CD127/CD95/CD27 sorting isolated CD4+ naive, central memory, regulatory and stem cell-like memory cells.

This chain connects TRBV5-1 to TRBJ2-7, with 8 bases aligning to TRBD1. The receptor comes from a woman aged 18-30 years in good health. Sequencing was done on a sample of stem cell memory CD4+ T cells from blood. The CDR3 region is CASSFNPWTGQTSYEQYF. In nucleotides, the CDR3 is TGCGCCAGCAGCTTTAATCCTTGGACAGGGCAAACCTCCTACGAGCAGTACTTC.